This TCR beta chain was retrieved from a study of beta chain features in type 1 diabetes (dated by TCRdb to 2016 to 2019). In terms of the full investigation: Mean age, gender distribution, total cell number and subset yield did not differ between patients and healthy donors. Across all samples, 90 million to 130 million sorted cells were examined, and cell number per subset correlated strongly with RNA yield. In the study, TCRB repertoires of sorted circulating CD4+ T cell subsets from recently diagnosed type 1 diabetes patients were compared with those of matched healthy donors. Regulatory and stem cell-like memory subsets were isolated from only 8 patients and roughly 8 healthy donors, whereas naive and central memory subsets came from all 30 or so donors. What the research found in general, with its limitations: Because cDNA rather than genomic DNA was sequenced, highly expressing activated cells could have been over-represented, although no difference in activation and CD3 levels was found between groups. At VDJ recombination sites, patients with type 1 diabetes made fewer insertions and deleted more nucleotides, a pattern implying thymic rearrangement abnormalities. A moderate but significant shortening of TCRB CDR3 length was observed in type 1 diabetes patients in all four CD4+ subsets. Because the HLA sub-analyses included only small numbers of individuals, any influence of HLA type on TCRB rearrangement was left unresolved. Shorter templates might have been favored by PCR, but patient and control samples were amplified and corrected together, so both groups would have been affected equally by any skew. Naive, central memory and regulatory TCRB repertoires appeared more similar among patients than among healthy donors.

Details on this clone: What antigen it recognizes has not been identified. Base qualities are missing; no much larger clone stands one base away.

All of the isolated RNA was reverse transcribed with the High Capacity cDNA Reverse Transcription Kit, so expressed TCRB transcripts were sequenced. Stem cell-like memory T cell samples underwent survey-depth immunoSEQ sequencing, averaging roughly 1 million total reads per sample. Sorted cells were lysed in RLT buffer, and RNA was extracted using DNase-treated RNeasy Micro or Mini kits according to cell number. To prevent cross-contamination, each cell subset was processed individually, whereas patient and healthy donor samples were processed jointly. TCRB sequences were amplified from cDNA with the immunoSEQ multiplex PCR, producing 87-bp fragments spanning the CDR3 region. Amplicons were sequenced on the Illumina HiSeq platform. The authors processed their data as follows. Synthetic template baselines were used to correct PCR bias computationally, reads within Hamming distance 2 were collapsed, and singletons that could not be merged were discarded. By aligning reads against IMGT, V, D and J genes, CDR3 length, and insertions or deletions at six rearrangement sites were assigned. Within each subset, clonotype counts were normalized to the number of sorted cells before true diversity and Gini coefficients were calculated with the tcR R package. Repertoire sharing was quantified using the overlap coefficient calculated on TCRB nucleotide sequences. The immuneACCESS repertoire file appears here via TCRdb, limited to in-frame rearrangements. These files lack a portion of the clones; in checked studies, under half of the deficit traces to unresolved V genes, and the cause of the others is not known. The V and J calls and clone size come from that table; D and trimming were worked out from the DNA. In all, the sample holds some 47,000 clones, and roughly 47% of those were seen once. The ten top clones hold more than 0.1% of the sample.

From each donor, a single peripheral blood sample of 100 to 150 mL on average was drawn into heparinised tubes. A BD FACSAria II and a panel including CD45RO, CCR7, CD25, CD127, CD95 and CD27 were used to sort naive, central memory, regulatory and stem cell-like memory CD4+ T cells. A purity above 98% was achieved for all sorted populations. PBMCs were isolated immediately by Lymphoprep density gradient centrifugation and stained directly without culture. Samples were stained and sorted in pairs, with one healthy donor and one patient per experiment, so that batch effects were minimized. Per the germline V gene (reference sequence), MNHEY is the CDR1 and SMNVEV is the CDR2. Inclusive of the bounding cysteine and phenylalanine, the CDR3 is 15 residues long. Only CDR3 DNA is held: 45 bases, read in frame from base 1. V was cut back by 7 bases and J by 6 bases, leaving a gap of 21 bases between them.

Sample: stem cell memory CD4+ T cells from blood. This specimen's cell subset or site label, per the study, means: stem cell-like memory CD4+ T cells. The receptor was isolated from a young man with type 1 diabetes. The chain joins TRBV27 to TRBJ2-5, and TRBD2 may be the D gene, going by 7 matching bases. The CDR3 amino acid sequence is: CASKMAGGGGKTQYF. In nucleotides, the sequence is TGTGCCAGCAAAATGGCTGGGGGAGGGGGTAAGACCCAGTACTTC.